Listed below are T cell receptor delta chains from one sample, sequenced in a study of Vδ1+ human thymocytes. TCRdb re-analyzed the multiplex PCR reads via CATT. Counted here are about 50,000 delta-chain clones, over 12% occurring once; the ten biggest clones make up around 0.37%. The sequenced sample was Vdelta1+ gamma-delta thymocytes from the thymus. The receptors shown here come from a girl less than two years old who had congenital heart surgery. The CDR3 runs from the conserved cysteine through the conserved F or W. A D gene is named only where the DNA matches it firmly. A row's size may be missing; if present it is once, few, many or a size class.

j_gene | abundance | v_gene | len | d_gene | CDR3nt | CDR3aa
TRDJ1 | . | TRDV1 | 21 | TRDD3 | TGTGCTCTTGGTAGTAACCCCTCTCACTACTGGGGGATACTGGGCACCGATAAACTCATCTTT | CALGSNPSHYWGILGTDKLIF
TRDJ1 | few | TRDV1 | 16 | . | TGTGCCCTTGGGGAACCCATCCTGGGAGATACCGATAAACTCATCTTT | CALGEPILGDTDKLIF
TRDJ1 | . | TRDV1 | 23 | . | TGTGCTCTTGGGGAACTAGGGCCTTCCTACGGACCGACTGGGGGATTAAACACCGATAAACTCATCTTT | CALGELGPSYGPTGGLNTDKLIF
TRDJ1 | . | TRDV1 | 17 | . | TGTGCTCTTGTAGAGGGCGTGGGGGCACCGTACACCGATAAACTCATCTTT | CALVEGVGAPYTDKLIF
TRDJ1 | . | TRDV1 | 22 | TRDD3 | TGTGCTCTTGGGGAGCTAGAGAGGGTGTTCTGGGGGATCCCCGTGTACACCGATAAACTCATCTTT | CALGELERVFWGIPVYTDKLIF
TRDJ1 | . | TRAV29/DV5 | 24 | . | . | CSVLLCSRFPQRPSGGYSKDKLIF
TRDJ1 | . | TRDV1 | 20 | . | TGTGCTCTCGGGCTTATTTCCCCCGTACTGGGTGCCGCGTACACCGATAAACTCATCTTT | CALGLISPVLGAAYTDKLIF
TRDJ1 | . | TRDV1 | 22 | . | TGTGCTCTTGGGGACTTTTCCTACGTACGGATTACTGGGGGTTCGTACACCGATAAACTCATCTTT | CALGDFSYVRITGGSYTDKLIF
TRDJ1 | . | TRDV1 | 19 | . | TGTGCTCTTGGGGAACTCACATTAGGGGGACTCAATTACACCGATAAACTCATCTTT | CALGELTLGGLNYTDKLIF
TRDJ1 | few | TRDV1 | 18 | . | TGTGCTCTTGGGGAAAAGGGCCTTCCCCTGGACGGCACCGATAAACTCATCTTT | CALGEKGLPLDGTDKLIF
TRDJ1 | few | TRDV1 | 21 | TRDD3 | TGTGCTCTTGGGGAATTTCCTAAATCCCCCTGGGGGAAACCTTACACCGATAAACTCATCTTT | CALGEFPKSPWGKPYTDKLIF
TRDJ1 | . | TRDV1 | 16 | . | TGTGCTCTTGGGGAACTCTCCACCCGTACTACCGATAAACTCATCTTT | CALGELSTRTTDKLIF
TRDJ1 | few | TRDV1 | 24 | TRDD3 | TGTGCTCTTGGGGACCCCGTGGTTCCCGAAGAATATACTGGGGGATACAAGAACGTCGATAAACTCATCTTT | CALGDPVVPEEYTGGYKNVDKLIF
TRDJ1 | . | TRDV1 | 19 | . | TGTGCTCTTGGGGTAGCCGCGGGGGTCCCACCTCCCTTCACCGATAAACTCATCTTT | CALGVAAGVPPPFTDKLIF
TRDJ1 | . | TRDV1 | 22 | TRDD2 | TGTGCTCTTGGGGAAGGACCCCGCATTACTTCCTACAGTACTTATTACACCGATAAACTCATCTTT | CALGEGPRITSYSTYYTDKLIF
TRDJ1 | . | TRDV1 | 17 | TRDD3 | TGTGCTCTTGGGGAGCCGGGGGGATACCCCTACACCGATAAACTCATCTTT | CALGEPGGYPYTDKLIF
TRDJ1 | . | TRDV1 | 21 | TRDD3 | TGTGCTCTTGGGTCCACTTCCTCTACTGGGGGAGTTTATTTTTACACCGATAAACTCATCTTT | CALGSTSSTGGVYFYTDKLIF
TRDJ1 | few | TRDV1 | 18 | TRDD3 | TGTGCTCTTGGGGAACTCCCAACTGGGGGATACGCGGACGATAAACTCATCTTT | CALGELPTGGYADDKLIF
TRDJ1 | few | TRDV1 | 22 | TRDD3 | TGTGCTCTTGGGGAAAGTCCTCTTCCTACCCTACTGGGGGATTGGATGGCCGATAAACTCATCTTT | CALGESPLPTLLGDWMADKLIF
TRDJ1 | . | TRDV1 | 18 | . | TGTGCTCTTGGGGAGGGGGCCTTCTCCGGTACCGGCACCGATAAACTCATCTTT | CALGEGAFSGTGTDKLIF
TRDJ1 | . | TRDV1 | 21 | TRDD2 | TGTGCTCTTGGGCAACCTATCCTTCCTACGAGTCTGGCCCCCCGGGCCGATAAACTCATCTTT | CALGQPILPTSLAPRADKLIF
TRDJ1 | few | TRDV1 | 24 | TRDD2 | TGTGCTCTTGGGGAACTACTGGCCTTCCTACCGACTGGGGTTGGGCATCAGTACACCGATGAACTCATCTTT | CALGELLAFLPTGVGHQYTDELIF